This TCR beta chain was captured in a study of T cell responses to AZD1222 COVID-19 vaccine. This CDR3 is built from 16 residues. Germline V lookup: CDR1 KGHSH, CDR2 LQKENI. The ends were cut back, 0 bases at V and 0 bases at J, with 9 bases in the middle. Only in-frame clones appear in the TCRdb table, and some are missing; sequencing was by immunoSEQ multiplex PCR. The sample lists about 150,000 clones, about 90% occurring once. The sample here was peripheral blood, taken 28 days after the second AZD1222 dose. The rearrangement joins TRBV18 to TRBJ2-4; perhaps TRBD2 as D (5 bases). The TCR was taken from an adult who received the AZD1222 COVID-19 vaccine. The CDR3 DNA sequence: TGTGCCAGCTCACCACCGGGGAGTCTAGCCAAAAACATTCAGTACTTC. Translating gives CASSPPGSLAKNIQYF.